Listed below are T cell receptor beta chains from one sample, sequenced in a study of cytomegalovirus exposure and HLA in healthy donors. Sequenced by immunoSEQ multiplex PCR; TCRdb stores in-frame clones only, minus some. Of about 110,000 clones in the sample, roughly 76% are singletons; the top ten hold roughly 8.2%. Sequencing used PBMCs. The receptors here all came from a woman between 45 and 65 years old in good health and CMV-seropositive. Both conserved end residues are part of each CDR3. Fields, in order: clone size, V gene, D gene, J gene, CDR3 length, CDR3 protein, CDR3 DNA. D genes are given only for firm matches. Not every row has a clone size; where given, it reads once, few, many or a size class.

clone_size: .; v_call: TRBV5-5; d_call: .; j_call: TRBJ2-7; cdr3_length: 15; cdr3_aa: CASSLASTATYEQYF; cdr3_nt: TGTGCCAGCAGCCTGGCATCGACAGCTACCTACGAGCAGTACTTC
clone_size: .; v_call: TRBV19; d_call: .; j_call: TRBJ1-1; cdr3_length: 13; cdr3_aa: CASSIAGDTEAFF; cdr3_nt: TGTGCCAGTAGTATAGCGGGGGACACTGAAGCTTTCTTT
clone_size: .; v_call: TRBV9; d_call: TRBD2; j_call: TRBJ2-7; cdr3_length: 15; cdr3_aa: CASSVWTSGGGEQYF; cdr3_nt: TGTGCCAGCAGCGTATGGACTAGCGGGGGGGGCGAGCAGTACTTC
clone_size: few; v_call: TRBV18; d_call: .; j_call: TRBJ2-1; cdr3_length: 15; cdr3_aa: CASSRGTKGDNEQFF; cdr3_nt: TGTGCCAGCTCACGGGGGACAAAGGGGGACAATGAGCAGTTCTTC
clone_size: .; v_call: TRBV4-3; d_call: .; j_call: TRBJ1-5; cdr3_length: 15; cdr3_aa: CASSQVNRGNQPQHF; cdr3_nt: TGCGCCAGCAGCCAAGTTAACCGGGGAAATCAGCCCCAGCATTTT
clone_size: .; v_call: TRBV7-8; d_call: .; j_call: TRBJ2-2; cdr3_length: 14; cdr3_aa: CASSWAEPAGGLFF; cdr3_nt: TGTGCCAGCAGCTGGGCGGAACCGGCCGGGGGGCTGTTTTTT
clone_size: .; v_call: TRBV6-1; d_call: TRBD1; j_call: TRBJ1-2; cdr3_length: 15; cdr3_aa: CASSEETTGLYGYTF; cdr3_nt: TGTGCCAGCAGTGAAGAGACGACAGGGTTGTATGGCTACACCTTC
clone_size: .; v_call: TRBV2; d_call: TRBD2; j_call: TRBJ2-3; cdr3_length: 16; cdr3_aa: CASSAELAGNTDTQYF; cdr3_nt: TGTGCCAGCAGTGCGGAACTAGCGGGAAACACAGATACGCAGTATTTT
clone_size: .; v_call: TRBV6-5; d_call: TRBD1; j_call: TRBJ2-5; cdr3_length: 14; cdr3_aa: CASRVTGPQETQYF; cdr3_nt: TGTGCCAGCAGGGTGACAGGGCCCCAAGAGACCCAGTACTTC
clone_size: .; v_call: TRBV7-2; d_call: .; j_call: TRBJ2-7; cdr3_length: 14; cdr3_aa: CASSLATESYEQYF; cdr3_nt: TGTGCCAGCAGCTTAGCGACAGAGTCCTACGAGCAGTACTTC
clone_size: once; v_call: TRBV7-2; d_call: .; j_call: TRBJ2-4; cdr3_length: 11; cdr3_aa: CASSPSNSQYF; cdr3_nt: TGTGCCAGCAGCCCATCTAACAGTCAGTACTTC
clone_size: .; v_call: TRBV6-4; d_call: TRBD1; j_call: TRBJ2-3; cdr3_length: 15; cdr3_aa: CASRTGTGPTDTQYF; cdr3_nt: TGTGCCAGCAGAACCGGGACAGGGCCCACAGATACGCAGTATTTT
clone_size: .; v_call: TRBV10-3; d_call: TRBD2; j_call: TRBJ2-3; cdr3_length: 14; cdr3_aa: CATLGSGAKDTQYF; cdr3_nt: TGTGCCACCCTGGGTAGCGGGGCGAAAGATACGCAGTATTTT
clone_size: .; v_call: TRBV2; d_call: TRBD2; j_call: TRBJ2-1; cdr3_length: 14; cdr3_aa: CASNLAGGPGEQFF; cdr3_nt: TGTGCCAGCAACTTAGCGGGGGGGCCGGGTGAGCAGTTCTTC
clone_size: once; v_call: TRBV9; d_call: .; j_call: TRBJ2-3; cdr3_length: 14; cdr3_aa: CASSAFRRTDTQYF; cdr3_nt: TGTGCCAGCAGCGCATTTAGGAGGACAGATACGCAGTATTTT